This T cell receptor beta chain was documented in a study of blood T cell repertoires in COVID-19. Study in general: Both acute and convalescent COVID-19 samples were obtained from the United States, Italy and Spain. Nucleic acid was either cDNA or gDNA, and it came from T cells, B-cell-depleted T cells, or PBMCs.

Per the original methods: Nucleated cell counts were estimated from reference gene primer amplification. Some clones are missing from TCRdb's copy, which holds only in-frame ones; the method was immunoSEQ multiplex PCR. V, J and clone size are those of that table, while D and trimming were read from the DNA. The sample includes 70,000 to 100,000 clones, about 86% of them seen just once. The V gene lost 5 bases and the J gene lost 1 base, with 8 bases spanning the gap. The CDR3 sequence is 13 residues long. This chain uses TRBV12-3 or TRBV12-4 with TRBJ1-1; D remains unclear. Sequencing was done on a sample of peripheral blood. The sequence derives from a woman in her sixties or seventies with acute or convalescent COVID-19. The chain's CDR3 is CASSPRQNTEAFF. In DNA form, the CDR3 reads TGTGCCAGCAGTCCCAGACAGAACACTGAAGCTTTCTTT.